This T cell receptor (beta chain) was profiled in a study of blood T cell repertoires in COVID-19. CDR1 is MNHEY, CDR2 SVGAGI, per germline. This CDR3 is built from 15 residues. V shed 7 bases and J 0 bases; nucleotides not matched to a gene: 6. Resolution of symptoms, clearance, or two negative PCRs was present in recovered Cohort 3 donors. Original analysis: Estimated nucleated cell counts came from reference gene primer amplification. Here immunoSEQ multiplex PCR was the method, and the copy in TCRdb shows in-frame clones only, minus some. V, J and clone size were drawn from that table, and D and trimming were deduced from the DNA. The table includes approximately 280,000 clones, around 85% detected once.

Sequenced input: PBMCs or T cells enriched from blood (not recorded which). This TCR was recovered from a woman aged 40 to 49 who had recovered from COVID-19. The chain recombines TRBV6-5 with TRBJ2-5, with 9 nucleotides matching TRBD2. In DNA form, the CDR3 reads TGTGCCAGCAACAAAGCGGGAGGCAACCAAGAGACCCAGTACTTC. This codes for CASNKAGGNQETQYF.